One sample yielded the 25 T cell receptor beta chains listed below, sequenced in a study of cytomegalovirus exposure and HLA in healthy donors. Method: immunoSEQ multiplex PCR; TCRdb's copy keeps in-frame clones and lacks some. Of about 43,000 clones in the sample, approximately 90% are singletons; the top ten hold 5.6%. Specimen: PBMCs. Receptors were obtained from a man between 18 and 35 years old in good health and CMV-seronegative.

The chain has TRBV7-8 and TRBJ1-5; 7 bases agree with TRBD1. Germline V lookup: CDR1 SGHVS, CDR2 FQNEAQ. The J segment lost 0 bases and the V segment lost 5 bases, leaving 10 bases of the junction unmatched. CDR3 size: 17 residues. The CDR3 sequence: CASSPPGQPNSNQPQHF. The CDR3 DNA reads TGTGCCAGCAGCCCCCCGGGACAGCCAAATAGCAATCAGCCCCAGCATTTT.

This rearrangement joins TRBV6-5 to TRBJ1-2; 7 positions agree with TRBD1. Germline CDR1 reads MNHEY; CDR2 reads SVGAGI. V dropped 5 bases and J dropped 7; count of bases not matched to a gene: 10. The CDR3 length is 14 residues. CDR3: CASSGDREWFGYTF. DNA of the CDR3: TGTGCCAGCAGTGGCGACAGGGAGTGGTTTGGCTACACCTTC.

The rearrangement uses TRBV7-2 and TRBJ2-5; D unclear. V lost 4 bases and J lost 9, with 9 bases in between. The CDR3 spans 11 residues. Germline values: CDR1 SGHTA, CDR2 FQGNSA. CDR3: CASSSAEAQYF. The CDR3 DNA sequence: TGTGCCAGCAGCTCCGCTGAGGCCCAGTACTTC.

The CDR3 DNA sequence: TGTGCCATCAGTGAGTCGGAGGGGCGAACTGAAGCTTTCTTT. It encodes CAISESEGRTEAFF. This sequence joins TRBV10-3 and TRBJ1-1; tentative D call: TRBD1 (5 bases). The V end lost 0 bases, the J end lost 5 bases, and 10 bases lay between the germline ends. Germline CDR1 and CDR2: ENHRY and SYGVKD. There are 14 residues in the CDR3.

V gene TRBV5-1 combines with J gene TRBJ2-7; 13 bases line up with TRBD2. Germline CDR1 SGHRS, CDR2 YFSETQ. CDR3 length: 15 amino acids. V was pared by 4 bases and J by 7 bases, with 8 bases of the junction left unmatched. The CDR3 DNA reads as TGCGCCAGCAGCATCACTAGCGGGGGGGCGAAGGAGCAGTACTTC. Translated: CASSITSGGAKEQYF.

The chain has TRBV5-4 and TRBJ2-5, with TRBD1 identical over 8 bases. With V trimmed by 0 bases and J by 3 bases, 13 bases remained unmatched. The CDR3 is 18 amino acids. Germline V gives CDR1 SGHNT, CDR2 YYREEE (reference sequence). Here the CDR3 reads CASSLGPLLQGAEETQYF. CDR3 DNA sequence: TGTGCCAGCAGCTTGGGGCCGCTTCTCCAGGGGGCTGAAGAGACCCAGTACTTC.

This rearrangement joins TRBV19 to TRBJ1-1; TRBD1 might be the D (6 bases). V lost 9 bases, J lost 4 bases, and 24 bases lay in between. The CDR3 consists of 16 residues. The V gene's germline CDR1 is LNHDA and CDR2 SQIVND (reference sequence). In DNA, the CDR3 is TGTGCCAGCTCTACACCCCGTGACAGGCTCCCCACTGAAGCTTTCTTT. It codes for CASSTPRDRLPTEAFF.

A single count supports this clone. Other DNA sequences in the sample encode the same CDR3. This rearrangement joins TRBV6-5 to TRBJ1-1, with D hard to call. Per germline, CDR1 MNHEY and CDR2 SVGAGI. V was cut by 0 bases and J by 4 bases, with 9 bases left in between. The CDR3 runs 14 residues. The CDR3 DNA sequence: TGTGCCAGCAGTTACTCGGCCGGCGGCACTGAAGCTTTCTTT. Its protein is CASSYSAGGTEAFF.

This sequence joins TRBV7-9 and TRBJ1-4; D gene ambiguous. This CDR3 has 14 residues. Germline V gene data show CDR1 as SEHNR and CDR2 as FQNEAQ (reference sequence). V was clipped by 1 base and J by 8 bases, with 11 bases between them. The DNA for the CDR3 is TGTGCCAGCAGCTTAGGAGGCGATCCCGAAAAACTGTTTTTT. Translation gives CASSLGGDPEKLFF.

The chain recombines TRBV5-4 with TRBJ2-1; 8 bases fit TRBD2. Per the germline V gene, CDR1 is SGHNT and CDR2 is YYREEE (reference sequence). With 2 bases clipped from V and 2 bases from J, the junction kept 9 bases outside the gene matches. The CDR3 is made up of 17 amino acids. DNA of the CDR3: TGTGCCAGCAGCTTCCGCCTAGCGGGCGCTGCCTACAATGAGCAGTTCTTC. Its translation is CASSFRLAGAAYNEQFF.

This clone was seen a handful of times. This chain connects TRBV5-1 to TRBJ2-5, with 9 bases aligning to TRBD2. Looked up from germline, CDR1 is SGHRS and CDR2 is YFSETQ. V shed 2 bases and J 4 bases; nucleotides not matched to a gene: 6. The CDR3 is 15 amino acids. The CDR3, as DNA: TGCGCCAGCAGCTTAAGCGGGGGGAATTCAGAGACCCAGTACTTC. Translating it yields CASSLSGGNSETQYF.

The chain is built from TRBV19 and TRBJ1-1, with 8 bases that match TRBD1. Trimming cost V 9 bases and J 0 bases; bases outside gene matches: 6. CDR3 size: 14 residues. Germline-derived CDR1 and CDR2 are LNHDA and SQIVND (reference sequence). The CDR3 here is CASVGQAMNTEAFF. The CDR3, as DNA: TGTGCCAGCGTGGGACAGGCCATGAACACTGAAGCTTTCTTT.

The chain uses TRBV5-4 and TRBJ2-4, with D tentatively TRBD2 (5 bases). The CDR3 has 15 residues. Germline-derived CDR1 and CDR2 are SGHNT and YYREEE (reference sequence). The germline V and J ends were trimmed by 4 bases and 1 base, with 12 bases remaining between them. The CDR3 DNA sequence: TGTGCCAGCAGCGCCGGGGTGGGGGCCAAAAACATTCAGTACTTC. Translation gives CASSAGVGAKNIQYF.

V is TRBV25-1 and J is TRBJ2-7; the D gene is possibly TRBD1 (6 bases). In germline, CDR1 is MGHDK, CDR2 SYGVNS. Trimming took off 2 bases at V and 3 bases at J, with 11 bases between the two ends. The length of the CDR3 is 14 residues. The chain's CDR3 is CASSEQGKDYEQYF. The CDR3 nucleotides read TGTGCCAGCAGTGAACAGGGGAAGGACTACGAGCAGTACTTC.

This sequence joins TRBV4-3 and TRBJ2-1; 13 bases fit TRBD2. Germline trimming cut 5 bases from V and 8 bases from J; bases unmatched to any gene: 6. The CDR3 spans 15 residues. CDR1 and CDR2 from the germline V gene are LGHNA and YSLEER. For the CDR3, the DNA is TGCGCCAGCAGCTTCGGGACTAGCGGGATCGATGAGCAGTTCTTC. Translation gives CASSFGTSGIDEQFF.

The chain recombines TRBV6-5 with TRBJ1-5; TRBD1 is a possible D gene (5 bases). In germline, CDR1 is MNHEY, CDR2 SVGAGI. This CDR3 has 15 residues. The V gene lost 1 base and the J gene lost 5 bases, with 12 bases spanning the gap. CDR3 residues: CASSYWGVGDQPQHF. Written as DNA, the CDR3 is TGTGCCAGCAGTTACTGGGGGGTGGGTGATCAGCCCCAGCATTTT.

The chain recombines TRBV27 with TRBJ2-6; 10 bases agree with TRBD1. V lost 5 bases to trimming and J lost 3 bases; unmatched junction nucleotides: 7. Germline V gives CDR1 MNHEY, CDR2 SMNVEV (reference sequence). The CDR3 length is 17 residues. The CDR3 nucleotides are TGTGCCAGCAGTCAATCGGGACAGGGGTATGGGGCCAACGTCCTGACTTTC. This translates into CASSQSGQGYGANVLTF.

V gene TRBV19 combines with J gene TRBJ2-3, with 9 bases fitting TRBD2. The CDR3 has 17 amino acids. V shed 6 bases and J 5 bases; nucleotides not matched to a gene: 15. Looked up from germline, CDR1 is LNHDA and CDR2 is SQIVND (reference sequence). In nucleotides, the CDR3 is TGTGCCAGTAGCCCCCGCTGGGGCGGGAGGGCCGTAGATACGCAGTATTTT. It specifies CASSPRWGGRAVDTQYF.

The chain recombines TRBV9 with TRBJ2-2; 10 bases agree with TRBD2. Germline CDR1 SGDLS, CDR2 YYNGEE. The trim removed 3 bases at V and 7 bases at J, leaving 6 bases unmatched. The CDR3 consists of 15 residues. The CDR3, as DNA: TGTGCCAGCAGCGGGGGACTAGCGAGGAACGGGGAGCTGTTTTTT. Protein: CASSGGLARNGELFF.

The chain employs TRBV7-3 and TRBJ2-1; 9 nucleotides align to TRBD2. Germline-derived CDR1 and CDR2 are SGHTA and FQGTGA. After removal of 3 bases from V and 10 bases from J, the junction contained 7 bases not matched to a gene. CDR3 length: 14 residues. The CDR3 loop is CASSFISTSGEQFF. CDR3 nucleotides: TGTGCCAGCAGCTTCATCTCCACTAGCGGGGAGCAGTTCTTC.

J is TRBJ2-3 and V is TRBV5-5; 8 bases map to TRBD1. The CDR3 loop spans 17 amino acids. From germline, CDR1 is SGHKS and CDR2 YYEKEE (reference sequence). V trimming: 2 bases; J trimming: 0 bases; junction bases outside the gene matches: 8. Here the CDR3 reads CASSLIGQGSSTDTQYF. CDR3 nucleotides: TGTGCCAGCAGCTTAATCGGACAGGGCTCTAGCACAGATACGCAGTATTTT.

The CDR3 bases are TGTGCCAGCAGCCAGTACCAGGGGTCAGCTATGGGGCAGTACTTC. It codes for CASSQYQGSAMGQYF. The chain couples TRBV14 to TRBJ2-7; D might be TRBD1 (6 bases). The V end was cut by 3 bases, the J end by 9 bases, with 21 bases between. The CDR3 covers 15 residues. Germline loops: CDR1 SGHDN, CDR2 FVKESK.

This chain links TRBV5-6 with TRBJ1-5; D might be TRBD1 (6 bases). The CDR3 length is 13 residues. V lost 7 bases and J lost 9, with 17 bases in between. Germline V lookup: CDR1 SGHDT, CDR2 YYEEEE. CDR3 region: CASEQGGIGPQHF. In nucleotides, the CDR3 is TGTGCCAGCGAACAGGGAGGGATTGGGCCCCAGCATTTT.

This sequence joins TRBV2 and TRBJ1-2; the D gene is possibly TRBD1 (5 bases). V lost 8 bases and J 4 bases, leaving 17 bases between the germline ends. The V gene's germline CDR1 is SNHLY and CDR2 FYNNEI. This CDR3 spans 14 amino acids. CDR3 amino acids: CASLEQGPSYGYTF. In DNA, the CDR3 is TGTGCCAGCCTCGAGCAGGGCCCGAGCTATGGCTACACCTTC. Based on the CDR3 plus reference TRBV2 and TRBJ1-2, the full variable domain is EPEVTQTPSHQVTQMGQEVILRCVPISNHLYFYWYRQILGQKVEFLVSFYNNEISEKSEIFDDQFSVERPDGSNFTLKIRSTKLEDSAMYFCASLEQGPSYGYTFGSGTRLTVV.

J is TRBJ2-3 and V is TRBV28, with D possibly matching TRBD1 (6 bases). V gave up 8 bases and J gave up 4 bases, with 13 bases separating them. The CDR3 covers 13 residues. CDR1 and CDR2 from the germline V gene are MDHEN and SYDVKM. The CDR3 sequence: CASVQGSSDTQYF. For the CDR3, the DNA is TGTGCCAGCGTACAGGGTTCCTCAGATACGCAGTATTTT.